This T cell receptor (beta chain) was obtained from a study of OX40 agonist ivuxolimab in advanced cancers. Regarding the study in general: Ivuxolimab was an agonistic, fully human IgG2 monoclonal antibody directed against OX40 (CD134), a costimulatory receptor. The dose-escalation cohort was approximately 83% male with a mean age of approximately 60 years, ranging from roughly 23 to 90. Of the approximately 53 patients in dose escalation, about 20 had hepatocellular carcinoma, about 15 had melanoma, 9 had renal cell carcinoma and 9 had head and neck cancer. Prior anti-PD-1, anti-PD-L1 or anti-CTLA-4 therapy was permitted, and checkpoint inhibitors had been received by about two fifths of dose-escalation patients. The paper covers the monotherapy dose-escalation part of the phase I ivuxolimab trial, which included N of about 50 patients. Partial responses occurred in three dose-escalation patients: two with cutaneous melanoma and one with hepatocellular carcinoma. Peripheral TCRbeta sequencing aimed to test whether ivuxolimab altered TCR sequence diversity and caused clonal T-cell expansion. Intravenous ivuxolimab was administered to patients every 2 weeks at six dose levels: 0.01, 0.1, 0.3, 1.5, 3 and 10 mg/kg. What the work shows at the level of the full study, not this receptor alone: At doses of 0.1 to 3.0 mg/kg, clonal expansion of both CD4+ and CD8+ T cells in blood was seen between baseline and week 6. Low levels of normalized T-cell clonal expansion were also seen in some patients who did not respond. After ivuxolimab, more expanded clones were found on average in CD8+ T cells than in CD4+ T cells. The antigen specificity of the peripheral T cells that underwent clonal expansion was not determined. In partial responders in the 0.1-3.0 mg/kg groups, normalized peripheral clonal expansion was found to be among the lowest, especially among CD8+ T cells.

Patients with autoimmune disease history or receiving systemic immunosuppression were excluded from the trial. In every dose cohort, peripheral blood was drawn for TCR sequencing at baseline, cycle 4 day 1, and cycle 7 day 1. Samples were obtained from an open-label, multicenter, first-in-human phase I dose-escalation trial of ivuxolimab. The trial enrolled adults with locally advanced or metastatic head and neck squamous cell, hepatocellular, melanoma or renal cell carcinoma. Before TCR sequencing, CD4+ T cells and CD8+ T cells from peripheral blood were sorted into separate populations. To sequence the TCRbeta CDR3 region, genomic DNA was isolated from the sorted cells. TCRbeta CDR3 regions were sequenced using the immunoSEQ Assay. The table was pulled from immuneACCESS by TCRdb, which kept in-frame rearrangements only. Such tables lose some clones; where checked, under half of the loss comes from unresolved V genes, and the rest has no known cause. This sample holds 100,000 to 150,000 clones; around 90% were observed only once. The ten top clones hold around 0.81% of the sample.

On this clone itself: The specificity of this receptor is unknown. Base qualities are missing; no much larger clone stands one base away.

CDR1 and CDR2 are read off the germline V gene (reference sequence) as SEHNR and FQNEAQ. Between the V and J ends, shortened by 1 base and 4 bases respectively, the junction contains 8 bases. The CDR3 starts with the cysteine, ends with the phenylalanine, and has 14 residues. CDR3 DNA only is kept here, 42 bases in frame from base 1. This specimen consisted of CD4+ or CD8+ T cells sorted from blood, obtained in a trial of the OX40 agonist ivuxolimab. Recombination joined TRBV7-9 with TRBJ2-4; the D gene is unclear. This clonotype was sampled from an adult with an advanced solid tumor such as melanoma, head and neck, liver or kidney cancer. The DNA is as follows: TGTGCCAGCAGCTTAGGACAAGGGAAAAACATTCAGTACTTC. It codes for CASSLGQGKNIQYF. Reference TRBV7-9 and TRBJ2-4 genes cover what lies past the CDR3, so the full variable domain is DTGVSQNPRHKITKRGQNVTFRCDPISEHNRLYWYRQTLGQGPEFLTYFQNEAQLEKSRLLSDRFSAERPKGSFSTLEIQRTEQGDSAMYLCASSLGQGKNIQYFGAGTRLSVL.